The clone carrying this T cell receptor (beta chain) appeared many times. Antigen unknown. The sample comes from a study of identical twins. Overall study results and limits: Conclusions came from cross-sectional statistical analysis, not from following the same donors. Abundant cord blood beta clonotypes carried fewer insertions; memory repertoires showed none.

This CDR3 has 15 amino acids. J gave up 2 bases and V 5 bases, and 8 bases lay outside the gene matches. Germline V gene lookup returns CDR1 MNHEY and CDR2 SVGEGT. A universal primer site came from template switching; cDNA carried unique molecular identifiers. TCRdb passed the 5' RACE reads through MiXCR, listing each CDR3 protein once. The repertoire holds hundreds of thousands of distinct CDR3 sequences, 9% to 15% seen once, with about 1.5% in the top ten. These data also featured in a second study, about yellow fever vaccine responses in identical twins.

The material sequenced was PBMCs. The chain uses TRBV6-2 or TRBV6-3 and TRBJ2-5, with 7 positions matching TRBD2. This TCR derives from a young woman in good health. For the CDR3, the DNA is TGTGCCAGCAGTACCTTGACTAGCCAACAAGAGACCCAGTACTTC. It specifies CASSTLTSQQETQYF.